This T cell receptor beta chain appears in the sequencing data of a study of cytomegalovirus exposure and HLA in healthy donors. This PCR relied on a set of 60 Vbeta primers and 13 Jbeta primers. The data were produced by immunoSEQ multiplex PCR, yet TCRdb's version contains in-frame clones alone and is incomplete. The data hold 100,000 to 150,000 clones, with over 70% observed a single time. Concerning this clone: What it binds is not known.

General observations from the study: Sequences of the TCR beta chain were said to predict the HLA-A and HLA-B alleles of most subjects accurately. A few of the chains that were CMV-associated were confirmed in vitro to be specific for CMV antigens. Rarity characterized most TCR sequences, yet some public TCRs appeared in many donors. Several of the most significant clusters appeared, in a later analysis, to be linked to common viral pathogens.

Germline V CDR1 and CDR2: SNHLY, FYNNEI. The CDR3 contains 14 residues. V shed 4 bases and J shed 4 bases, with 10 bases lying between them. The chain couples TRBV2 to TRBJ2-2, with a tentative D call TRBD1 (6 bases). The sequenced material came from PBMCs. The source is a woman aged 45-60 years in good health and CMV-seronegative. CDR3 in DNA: TGTGCCAGCAGTGCGAGGACAGCCACCGGGGAGCTGTTTTTT. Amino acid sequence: CASSARTATGELFF.